Presented here are 23 T cell receptor beta chains from one specimen sequenced in a study of CD8+ T cells in alopecia areata. As the sequencing template, cDNA was produced by extracting RNA and reverse transcribing it. Repertoires were generated with immunoSEQ multiplex PCR, while TCRdb's copy carries only in-frame clones and drops some. Among fewer than 150,000 clones listed, 58% were seen once. Specimen: CD4+ T cells sorted from blood, collected at week 0. These receptors came from a human donor with alopecia areata.

The chain employs TRBV28 and TRBJ1-4; 8 bases agree with TRBD1. J gave up 7 bases and V 6 bases, and 13 bases lay outside the gene matches. Germline CDR1 and CDR2: MDHEN and SYDVKM. The CDR3 length is 16 residues. The CDR3 is CASSSTASGGGEKLFF. DNA for the CDR3: TGTGCCAGCAGCTCTACTGCTTCAGGGGGCGGTGAAAAACTGTTTTTT.

The chain recombines TRBV7-9 with TRBJ2-3; no reliable D call. The CDR3 extends over 17 amino acids. V was trimmed by 5 bases and J by 2 bases, leaving 20 bases between them. CDR1 and CDR2 (germline): SEHNR, FQNEAQ (reference sequence). This CDR3 reads CASSQARDGKLTDTQYF. CDR3 coding DNA: TGTGCCAGCAGCCAAGCGCGAGATGGAAAGCTCACAGATACGCAGTATTTT.

This rearrangement joins TRBV7-2 to TRBJ1-1; a weak D match, TRBD1 (6 bases). Trimming removed 6 bases at V and 0 bases at J, with 11 bases between. Germline V gives CDR1 SGHTA, CDR2 FQGNSA. This CDR3 region has 14 residues. CDR3 amino acids: CASRNRDMNTEAFF. CDR3 sequence (DNA): TGTGCCAGCAGGAACAGGGACATGAACACTGAAGCTTTCTTT.

This clone was counted a few times. V is TRBV9 and J is TRBJ1-2; tentative D call: TRBD1 (5 bases). Between the trimmed V and J ends, which lost 3 bases and 1 base, there was a span of 16 bases. The V gene's germline CDR1 is SGDLS and CDR2 YYNGEE. This CDR3 comprises 16 residues. CDR3 amino acids: CASSATGTGGNYGYTF. The CDR3 nucleotides read TGTGCCAGCAGCGCTACCGGGACTGGGGGTAACTATGGCTACACCTTC.

The V and J genes are TRBV9 and TRBJ2-3, with TRBD2 identical over 10 bases. The CDR3 has 15 residues. The germline V gene encodes CDR1 SGDLS and CDR2 YYNGEE. V lost 4 bases and J lost 1; bases outside the gene matches: 3. In DNA form, the CDR3 reads TGTGCCAGCAGCCCGCTAGCGGGAGGCACAGATACGCAGTATTTT. Its translation is CASSPLAGGTDTQYF.

J is TRBJ1-2 and V is TRBV14; 7 nucleotides align to TRBD1. Trimming cost V 1 base and J 7 bases; bases outside gene matches: 3. This CDR3 spans 13 amino acids. The germline V gene has CDR1 SGHDN and CDR2 FVKESK. The CDR3 is CASSQVGTAGYTF. The DNA for the CDR3 is TGTGCCAGCAGCCAAGTTGGGACAGCTGGCTACACCTTC.

This clone has just a few counts. The chain joins TRBV5-4 to TRBJ2-3; a possible D gene is TRBD2 (5 bases). This CDR3 contains 15 residues. V lost 5 bases and J lost 0, with 13 bases in between. Germline assignment: CDR1 SGHNT and CDR2 YYREEE (reference sequence). This CDR3 reads CASSQSGESTDTQYF. CDR3 in DNA: TGTGCCAGCAGTCAAAGCGGAGAAAGCACAGATACGCAGTATTTT.

This clone was found a few times. The chain carries TRBV28 and TRBJ2-5; D is undetermined. The CDR3 consists of 15 residues. V shed 5 bases and J shed 7 bases, with 20 bases lying between them. Germline lookup yields CDR1 MDHEN and CDR2 SYDVKM. CDR3 loop: CASSPSLGGLVTQYF. The CDR3 region has the DNA TGTGCCAGCAGTCCCTCTTTGGGTGGGCTCGTGACCCAGTACTTC.

This clone was detected only a few times. The chain couples TRBV27 to TRBJ2-3; D remains ambiguous. Germline V CDR1 and CDR2: MNHEY, SMNVEV (reference sequence). V lost 3 bases and J lost 2, with 9 bases in between. The CDR3 spans 14 residues. CDR3 region: CASSFRLVTDTQYF. CDR3 coding DNA: TGTGCCAGCAGTTTCCGCCTGGTCACAGATACGCAGTATTTT.

The rearrangement links TRBV7-2 to TRBJ2-7; 7 bases are shared with TRBD1. This CDR3 has 16 residues. Germline values: CDR1 SGHTA, CDR2 FQGNSA. V lost 1 base, J lost 0 bases, and 6 bases stayed unmatched. The CDR3 DNA follows: TGTGCCAGCAGCTTAGGGCTACAGGGGAGCTCCTACGAGCAGTACTTC. Amino acids: CASSLGLQGSSYEQYF.

The rearrangement links TRBV7-3 to TRBJ2-5; 7 nucleotides agree with TRBD2. The junction had 6 bases not matched to a gene; V was cut back by 2 bases and J by 0 bases. Germline-derived CDR1 and CDR2 are SGHTA and FQGTGA. This CDR3 has 16 residues. The CDR3 DNA is TGTGCCAGCAGCTTAGGGGCTAGCGGTTACCAAGAGACCCAGTACTTC. As protein: CASSLGASGYQETQYF.

This sequence joins TRBV25-1 and TRBJ1-6, with D perhaps TRBD1 (5 bases). CDR1 MGHDK and CDR2 SYGVNS come from the germline V gene. Trimming took off 3 bases at V and 9 bases at J, with 12 bases between the two ends. The CDR3 contains 14 residues. This chain's CDR3 is CASSEEGSSSPLHF. CDR3 bases: TGTGCCAGCAGTGAGGAGGGGTCATCTTCACCCCTCCACTTT.

This clone was found a few times. The chain recombines TRBV10-3 with TRBJ2-7; tentatively, D is TRBD1 or TRBD2 (5 bases each). V shed 6 bases and J shed 0 bases, with 9 bases lying between them. CDR3 length equals 13 residues. Germline CDR1 reads ENHRY; CDR2 reads SYGVKD. CDR3 sequence (DNA): TGTGCCATCAGCGGGACCGGCTCCTACGAGCAGTACTTC. Amino acids: CAISGTGSYEQYF.

In its sample, this clone was seen once. The chain is built from TRBV7-7 and TRBJ1-1; D might be TRBD1 (6 bases). CDR3 length: 13 amino acids. Germline CDR1 reads SSHAT; CDR2 reads FNYEAQ (reference sequence). Trimming took 5 bases from V and 4 from J, leaving 11 bases between them. The CDR3 DNA reads TGTGCCAGCAGCATAGACAGGAGCACTGAAGCTTTCTTT. Protein product: CASSIDRSTEAFF.

This clone was seen a few times. This chain links TRBV10-3 with TRBJ1-1, with 8 bases identical to TRBD1. The CDR3 loop spans 15 amino acids. CDR1 and CDR2 from the germline V gene are ENHRY and SYGVKD. The junction had 6 bases not matched to a gene; V was cut back by 2 bases and J by 4 bases. Written as DNA, the CDR3 is TGTGCCATCAGTGAGAGGACAGGGCGTGTCACTGAAGCTTTCTTT. This encodes CAISERTGRVTEAFF.

The V gene is TRBV30, the J gene TRBJ2-6; D not resolved. This CDR3 comprises 12 residues. Per germline, CDR1 GTSNPN and CDR2 SVGIG (reference sequence). Trimming stripped 2 bases from V and 4 bases from J, with 3 bases between. Here the CDR3 DNA reads TGTGCCTGGAGTTCGGGGGCCAACGTCCTGACTTTC. It is translated as CAWSSGANVLTF.

V and J are TRBV27 and TRBJ2-3; D gene ambiguous. CDR3 size: 12 residues. V lost 6 bases and J lost 3, with 7 bases in between. CDR1 is MNHEY, CDR2 SMNVEV, per germline (reference sequence). The CDR3 sequence: CASRDRTDTQYF. For the CDR3, the DNA is TGTGCCAGCAGGGATAGGACAGATACGCAGTATTTT.

The V and J genes are TRBV7-2 and TRBJ1-2; D ambiguous. Looked up from germline, CDR1 is SGHTA and CDR2 is FQGNSA. The CDR3 runs to 12 residues. V gave up 1 base and J gave up 8 bases, with 8 bases separating them. The CDR3 reads CASSLEQEGYTF. The CDR3 coding sequence is TGTGCCAGCAGCTTAGAGCAGGAGGGCTACACCTTC.

This clone appeared a few times. The chain recombines TRBV27 with TRBJ1-1, with 9 positions matching TRBD1. This CDR3 spans 15 amino acids. With V trimmed by 6 bases and J by 5 bases, 10 bases remained unmatched. The germline V gene has CDR1 MNHEY and CDR2 SMNVEV (reference sequence). For the CDR3, the DNA is TGTGCCAGCAGCGCCGGGACAGGGAGAGGGACTGAAGCTTTCTTT. Translating gives CASSAGTGRGTEAFF.

The rearrangement links TRBV15 to TRBJ2-3; TRBD2 matches 12 bases. The CDR3 totals 16 residues. Germline assignment: CDR1 LNHNV and CDR2 YYDKDF (reference sequence). Germline trimming cut 5 bases from V and 0 bases from J; bases unmatched to any gene: 3. CDR3 protein: CATSRGLAGSTDTQYF. Here the CDR3 DNA reads TGTGCCACCAGCCGAGGACTAGCGGGGAGCACAGATACGCAGTATTTT.

Here the CDR3 DNA reads TGCCTAACGGGGAAGGGGCGGTACACCTTC. It is translated as CLTGKGRYTF. The chain is built from TRBV20-1 and TRBJ1-2; D might be TRBD1 (5 bases). This CDR3 region has 10 residues. The germline CDR1 and CDR2 sequences are DFQATT and SNEGSKA (reference sequence).

The rearrangement uses TRBV7-3 and TRBJ2-3; tentative D call: TRBD1 (5 bases). The V gene's germline CDR1 is SGHTA and CDR2 FQGTGA. Trimming pared 2 bases from V and 2 bases from J, leaving 11 bases between. The CDR3 loop spans 15 amino acids. The CDR3 loop is CASSLQGYNTDTQYF. The CDR3 DNA reads TGTGCCAGCAGCTTACAGGGTTATAACACAGATACGCAGTATTTT.

In regard to this clone: Other DNA variants within this sample encode the same CDR3. The chain joins TRBV7-2 to TRBJ2-3, with D unresolved. This CDR3 has 11 residues. The V gene's germline CDR1 is SGHTA and CDR2 FQGNSA. V lost 3 bases and J lost 2, with 0 bases in between. The CDR3 loop is CASSFTDTQYF. CDR3 nucleotide sequence: TGTGCCAGCAGCTTCACAGATACGCAGTATTTT.